What follows are 2 T cell receptor beta chains derived from one specimen sequenced in a study of T cell responses to AZD1222 COVID-19 vaccine. Generated by immunoSEQ multiplex PCR, the TCRdb table keeps only in-frame clones and is missing some. The sample contains around 19,000 clones, roughly 90% of which appear only once. The source material was peripheral blood, sampled 28 days after the second AZD1222 dose. The source of these receptors is an adult who received the AZD1222 COVID-19 vaccine.

This clone was detected only once. Here the CDR3 reads CASSRGQGGYEQYF. The CDR3 nucleotides are TGTGCCAGCAGCCGGGGACAGGGAGGCTACGAGCAGTACTTC. The rearrangement links TRBV7-9 to TRBJ2-7; TRBD1 agrees at 9 bases. This CDR3 spans 14 amino acids. V lost 5 bases to trimming and J lost 3 bases; unmatched junction nucleotides: 5. Germline CDR1 and CDR2: SEHNR and FQNEAQ (reference sequence). Together with reference TRBV7-9 and TRBJ2-7, the CDR3 gives the full variable domain: DTGVSQNPRHKITKRGQNVTFRCDPISEHNRLYWYRQTLGQGPEFLTYFQNEAQLEKSRLLSDRFSAERPKGSFSTLEIQRTEQGDSAMYLCASSRGQGGYEQYFGPGTRLTVT.

This chain connects TRBV11-3 to TRBJ1-1, with unresolved D. V lost 4 bases and J lost 6, with 12 bases in between. Germline V gene sequence: CDR1 SGHNT, CDR2 YENEEA. CDR3 length: 13 residues. The CDR3 loop is CASSSPRHPEAFF. As DNA, the CDR3 is TGTGCCAGCAGCTCACCCCGACACCCTGAAGCTTTCTTT. Full variable domain (remainder filled in from reference TRBV11-3 and TRBJ1-1): EAGVVQSPRYKIIEKKQPVAFWCNPISGHNTLYWYLQNLGQGPELLIRYENEEAVDDSQLPKDRFSAERLKGVDSTLKIQPAELGDSAVYLCASSSPRHPEAFFGQGTRLTVV.